This TCR beta chain appears in the sequencing data of a study of Ad26.COV2.S vaccination and SARS-CoV-2 variants. Overall study context: Ad26.COV2.S was injected intramuscularly once or twice, 56 days apart. Study observations and caveats: Placebo recipients and vaccine recipients were similar in non-spike TCR breadth.

A word on this clone: Its antigen is still unknown.

Germline CDR1 is SEHNR and CDR2 is FQNEAQ (reference sequence). Trimming removed 3 bases at V and 7 bases at J, with 12 bases between. The CDR3 length is 13 residues. Treatment here: roughly 18 received Ad26.COV2.S at low or high dose, single or two shots; roughly 5 received placebo; per-sample allocation not given. Vaccine and placebo recipients were sampled on day 63 after the first injection. Boston provided a donor who was an adult aged 18-55 years. Ad26 vector vaccine expressed Wuhan-strain SARS-CoV-2 spike. Produced via immunoSEQ multiplex PCR; TCRdb's table is partial and in-frame only. The sample holds roughly 350,000 clones, roughly 91% seen once.

The V and J genes are TRBV7-9 and TRBJ1-2; D gene ambiguous. The sequenced sample was peripheral blood, obtained in a trial of Ad26.COV2.S vaccine versus placebo. The receptor was derived from a person between 18 and 65 years old who received the Ad26.COV2.S COVID-19 vaccine or a placebo. CDR3 DNA: TGTGCCAGCAGCTTGACCACGGTTGGTGGCTACACCTTC. Translated: CASSLTTVGGYTF.